The entry below describes one TCR beta chain. As yet, its antigen is unknown. The source of the sample is a study of T-cell reconstitution after alpha-beta-depleted transplantation in children. Findings and caveats of the study: T-cell numbers and diversity, one year after transplant, stemmed largely from T cells that were newly produced. There were reportedly several hundred expanded graft clones from which alpha-beta T cells came about two months after transplant. The origin of high day-60 TCRbeta diversity in some patients lay in surviving recipient T cells and thymic progenitors.

Preparation of the TCRbeta library involved a method that used unique molecular identifiers. TCRdb redid the calling of the PCR reads with MiXCR, one entry per CDR3 protein. The sample yields 580,000 or so distinct CDR3 sequences, more than 20% seen once. CDR1 DFQATT and CDR2 SNEGSKA come from the germline V gene (reference sequence). There are 14 residues in the CDR3. With 5 bases clipped from V and 2 bases from J, the junction kept 7 bases outside the gene matches. The chain joins TRBV20-1 to TRBJ1-1, with 8 nucleotides matching TRBD1. The TCR originated in a boy younger than two who had a stem cell transplant for acute myeloid leukemia, so the T cells may come from the graft donor. The material was PBMCs, mostly from graft donor cells, obtained 360 days after TCRalphabeta/CD19-depleted stem cell transplant. The CDR3 protein is CSAVSGQANTEAFF. Here the CDR3 DNA reads TGCAGTGCTGTCTCGGGACAGGCTAACACTGAAGCTTTCTTT.